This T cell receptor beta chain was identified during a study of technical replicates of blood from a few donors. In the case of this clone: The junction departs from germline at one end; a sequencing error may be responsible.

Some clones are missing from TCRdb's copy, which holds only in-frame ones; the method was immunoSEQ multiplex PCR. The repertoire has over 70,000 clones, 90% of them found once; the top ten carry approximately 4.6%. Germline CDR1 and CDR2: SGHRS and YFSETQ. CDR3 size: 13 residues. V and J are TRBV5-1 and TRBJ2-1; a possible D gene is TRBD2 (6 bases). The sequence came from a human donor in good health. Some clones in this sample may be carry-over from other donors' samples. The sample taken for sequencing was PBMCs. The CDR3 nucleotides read TGCGCCAGCAGCACCGGAGGGACGTCGGGACGGCTCTTC. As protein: CASSTGGTSGRLF.